These 30 T cell receptor beta chains were sequenced from one sample in a study of CD8 T cells in Susac syndrome. cDNA came from approximately 0.5 to 1 ug RNA primed by random hexamers. MiXCR was run by TCRdb on the immunoSEQ multiplex PCR reads, yielding one entry per CDR3 protein. This sample has some 200,000 distinct CDR3 sequences; approximately 90% occur once, and the top ten carry roughly 0.13%. The material sequenced was CD8+ T cells from PBMCs. The receptors stem from a human donor with multiple sclerosis.

The V and J genes are TRBV16 and TRBJ2-1; 12 nucleotides agree with TRBD2. Germline loops: CDR1 KGHSY, CDR2 FQNENV. The CDR3 totals 19 residues. V dropped 2 bases and J dropped 5; count of bases not matched to a gene: 13. The CDR3, as DNA: TGTGCCAGCAGCCAACCGTCTAGCGGGAGGGCCCTGGGGGACAATGAGCAGTTCTTC. It is translated as CASSQPSSGRALGDNEQFF.

V and J are TRBV27 and TRBJ1-1; D is unresolved. Germline values: CDR1 MNHEY, CDR2 SMNVEV (reference sequence). The V gene lost 3 bases and the J gene lost 3 bases, with 8 bases spanning the gap. This CDR3 is 13 amino acids long. The CDR3 DNA reads TGTGCCAGCAGTTTCGCGGTGGACACTGAAGCTTTCTTT. This sequence encodes CASSFAVDTEAFF.

The rearrangement joins TRBV3-1 to TRBJ2-5; TRBD2 matches 9 bases. With V trimmed by 1 base and J by 5 bases, 5 bases remained unmatched. Germline V lookup: CDR1 LGHDT, CDR2 YNNKEL (reference sequence). CDR3 size: 15 residues. In DNA form, the CDR3 reads TGTGCCAGCAGCCAAGGCGGGACTAGCTCGGAGACCCAGTACTTC. It is translated as CASSQGGTSSETQYF.

For this clonotype: At one boundary the junction diverges from the germline segment, which might be a read error. The chain couples TRBV15 to TRBJ1-3; D is undetermined. Per the germline V gene, CDR1 is LNHNV and CDR2 is YYDKDF (reference sequence). This CDR3 is 14 amino acids long. The CDR3 protein is CATSGERNGNTIYF. CDR3 nucleotide sequence: TGTGCCACCAGCGGAGAGAGAAACGGAAACACCATATATTTT. The full variable domain, its missing parts supplied by reference TRBV15 and TRBJ1-3, is DAMVIQNPRYQVTQFGKPVTLSCSQTLNHNVMYWYQQKSSQAPKLLFHYYDKDFNNEADTPDNFQSRRPNTSFCFLDIRSPGLGDTAMYLCATSGERNGNTIYFGEGSWLTVV.

The chain recombines TRBV5-6 with TRBJ2-7; D gene uncertain. The V and J ends lost 5 bases and 3 bases respectively, with 24 bases between them. Germline lookup yields CDR1 SGHDT and CDR2 YYEEEE. This CDR3 is built from 17 residues. CDR3 region: CASRDNYAEGSDYEQYF. CDR3 nucleotides: TGTGCCAGCAGAGATAATTACGCGGAAGGTAGTGACTACGAGCAGTACTTC.

The rearrangement uses TRBV4-2 and TRBJ2-2, with TRBD2 matching over 7 bases. Trimming at V came to 3 bases and at J to 8 bases, leaving 3 bases not matched to a gene. The germline V gene has CDR1 LGHNA and CDR2 YNFKEQ. This CDR3 region has 13 residues. CDR3: CASSQGLTGELFF. The DNA for the CDR3 is TGTGCCAGCAGCCAGGGACTAACGGGGGAGCTGTTTTTT.

The chain recombines TRBV7-9 with TRBJ2-7, with 9 bases aligning to TRBD2. V dropped 3 bases and J dropped 4; count of bases not matched to a gene: 1. Germline V gives CDR1 SEHNR, CDR2 FQNEAQ (reference sequence). The length of the CDR3 is 13 residues. The CDR3 DNA follows: TGTGCCAGCAGCTTTAGCGGGGGTTACGAGCAGTACTTC. Its protein product is CASSFSGGYEQYF.

The genes are TRBV7-9 and TRBJ1-2; TRBD1 matches at 8 bases. CDR1 and CDR2 from the germline V gene are SEHNR and FQNEAQ (reference sequence). The CDR3 runs to 13 residues. The trim removed 5 bases at V and 4 bases at J, leaving 3 bases unmatched. CDR3 residues: CASSQTGGYGYTF. DNA for the CDR3: TGTGCCAGCAGCCAAACAGGGGGCTATGGCTACACCTTC.

CDR3 in amino acids: CATTQHTNYGYTF. DNA of the CDR3: TGTGCCACCACCCAGCACACTAACTATGGCTACACCTTC. The chain links TRBV28 to TRBJ1-2; no definite D call. This CDR3 region has 13 residues. CDR1 MDHEN and CDR2 SYDVKM come from the germline V gene. V was cut by 10 bases and J by 0 bases, with 12 bases left in between.

V is TRBV5-1 and J is TRBJ2-5, with a weak D call TRBD2 (6 bases). Trimming took 4 bases from V and 5 from J, leaving 30 bases between them. Germline V gene sequence: CDR1 SGHRS, CDR2 YFSETQ. This CDR3 has 19 amino acids. The CDR3 sequence is CASSSFRDGGGAMRETQYF. As DNA, the CDR3 is TGCGCCAGCAGCAGCTTCCGGGACGGCGGAGGGGCTATGCGGGAGACCCAGTACTTC. The full variable domain, rest sourced from reference TRBV5-1 and TRBJ2-5, is KAGVTQTPRYLIKTRGQQVTLSCSPISGHRSVSWYQQTPGQGLQFLFEYFSETQRNKGNFPGRFSGRQFSNSRSEMNVSTLELGDSALYLCASSSFRDGGGAMRETQYFGPGTRLLVL.

The chain has TRBV4-2 and TRBJ1-1; no reliable D call. The length of the CDR3 is 11 residues. The germline gives CDR1 LGHNA, CDR2 YNFKEQ. Trimming shortened V by 2 bases and J by 6 bases, and 4 bases separated the two germline ends. In nucleotides, the CDR3 is TGTGCCAGCAGCCAAAGCTCTGAAGCTTTCTTT. Translation: CASSQSSEAFF.

This sequence joins TRBV27 and TRBJ2-1, with TRBD2 as a possible D gene (5 bases). The CDR3 contains 13 residues. Germline-derived CDR1 and CDR2 are MNHEY and SMNVEV (reference sequence). V lost 0 bases and J 8 bases, leaving 8 bases between the germline ends. The CDR3 DNA follows: TGTGCCAGCAGTTTATCGAGGGTTTATGAGCAGTTCTTC. Protein: CASSLSRVYEQFF.

V is TRBV5-8 and J is TRBJ2-2; 7 positions match TRBD2. Per germline, CDR1 SGHTS and CDR2 YDEGEE. The CDR3 runs to 17 residues. V dropped 4 bases and J dropped 2; count of bases not matched to a gene: 11. Written as DNA, the CDR3 is TGTGCCAGCAGCCCCGGCGAGGGAGGGTATAACACCGGGGAGCTGTTTTTT. Its translation: CASSPGEGGYNTGELFF.

V usage is TRBV29-1 and J usage is TRBJ2-2; 11 bases map to TRBD2. Germline V lookup: CDR1 SQVTM, CDR2 ANQGSEA. This CDR3 contains 15 residues. The V gene end was trimmed by 1 base and the J gene end by 4 bases; junction bases not matched to a gene: 2. The CDR3 loop is CSVEVAGGGTGELFF. CDR3 DNA sequence: TGCAGCGTTGAAGTAGCGGGAGGGGGCACCGGGGAGCTGTTTTTT.

The V call is TRBV7-9, the J call TRBJ1-1; maybe TRBD1 (5 bases). CDR1 SEHNR and CDR2 FQNEAQ come from the germline V gene (reference sequence). The CDR3 runs to 12 residues. Trimming stripped 9 bases from V and 4 bases from J, with 12 bases between. CDR3 residues: CASTGGGTEAFF. The CDR3 coding sequence is TGTGCCAGTACAGGTGGGGGCACTGAAGCTTTCTTT.

This clonotype has only a few counts. This rearrangement joins TRBV5-1 to TRBJ1-1; D unresolved. The ends were cut back, 0 bases at V and 6 bases at J, with 3 bases in the middle. The germline gives CDR1 SGHRS, CDR2 YFSETQ. The CDR3 runs to 11 residues. For the CDR3, the DNA is TGCGCCAGCAGCTTGGACGCTGAAGCTTTCTTT. Translated: CASSLDAEAFF.

This chain uses TRBV19 with TRBJ2-3; 7 nucleotides match TRBD2. The CDR3 is 14 amino acids. Trimming at V came to 7 bases and at J to 0 bases, leaving 4 bases not matched to a gene. CDR1 is LNHDA, CDR2 SQIVND, per germline (reference sequence). Written as DNA, the CDR3 is TGTGCCAGTAATCAGCGGGGAAGCACAGATACGCAGTATTTT. Translated: CASNQRGSTDTQYF.

The chain is built from TRBV12-3 or TRBV12-4 and TRBJ2-1, with D unresolved. The CDR3 runs 15 residues. Trimming removed 6 bases from V and 5 bases from J, with 17 bases in between. CDR3 DNA: TGTGCCAGCAGCCCCCGGACGGGTCCGCACAATGAGCAGTTCTTC. It is translated as CASSPRTGPHNEQFF.

In this sample, this clonotype turned up once. The V gene is TRBV13, the J gene TRBJ2-3; TRBD1 aligns across 9 bases. Germline CDR1 and CDR2: PRHDT and FYEKMQ (reference sequence). With V trimmed by 4 bases and J by 4 bases, 12 bases remained unmatched. CDR3 length: 17 residues. CDR3 nucleotides: TGTGCCAGCAGCTCATCCCGGGACAGGGACAGAGCAGATACGCAGTATTTT. This gives the protein CASSSSRDRDRADTQYF. Looking up the rest from reference TRBV13 and TRBJ2-3 gives the full variable domain: AAGVIQSPRHLIKEKRETATLKCYPIPRHDTVYWYQQGPGQDPQFLISFYEKMQSDKGSIPDRFSAQQFSDYHSELNMSSLELGDSALYFCASSSSRDRDRADTQYFGPGTRLTVL.

V usage is TRBV9 and J usage is TRBJ2-3, with 11 positions matching TRBD2. J was trimmed by 2 bases and V by 4 bases; bases with no gene match: 12. CDR3 length: 18 residues. The germline V gene encodes CDR1 SGDLS and CDR2 YYNGEE. In DNA form, the CDR3 reads TGTGCCAGCAGCAACCCCAATAGCGGGAGGGGAAACACAGATACGCAGTATTTT. It yields the protein CASSNPNSGRGNTDTQYF. Based on the CDR3 plus reference TRBV9 and TRBJ2-3, the full variable domain is DSGVTQTPKHLITATGQRVTLRCSPRSGDLSVYWYQQSLDQGLQFLIQYYNGEERAKGNILERFSAQQFPDLHSELNLSSLELGDSALYFCASSNPNSGRGNTDTQYFGPGTRLTVL.

The chain couples TRBV7-9 to TRBJ2-1; 11 nucleotides match TRBD2. V gave up 2 bases and J gave up 3 bases; unmatched junction bases: 9. Per the germline V gene, CDR1 is SEHNR and CDR2 is FQNEAQ (reference sequence). The CDR3 length is 18 residues. Here the CDR3 DNA reads TGTGCCAGCAGCTTACCCGTGGCACTAGCGGGAGTCTACAATGAGCAGTTCTTC. It codes for CASSLPVALAGVYNEQFF.

This chain joins TRBV28 and TRBJ2-7, with D unresolved. From germline, CDR1 is MDHEN and CDR2 SYDVKM. The CDR3 runs 13 residues. V was cut by 5 bases and J by 2 bases, with 10 bases left in between. The CDR3 loop reads CASSPPWPYEQYF. In DNA, the CDR3 is TGTGCCAGCAGTCCCCCCTGGCCCTACGAGCAGTACTTC.

The chain employs TRBV5-4 and TRBJ2-1; D is unclear. V was clipped by 1 base and J by 5 bases, with 16 bases between them. The CDR3 consists of 16 residues. Germline V CDR1 and CDR2: SGHNT, YYREEE (reference sequence). The DNA of the CDR3 is TGTGCCAGCAGCTTGATGCTAGAGACCCGAAACAATGAGCAGTTCTTC. Encoded protein: CASSLMLETRNNEQFF.

This clonotype came up once. The V and J genes are TRBV5-6 and TRBJ1-1, with D unclear. V dropped 5 bases and J dropped 1 base, with 9 bases sitting between them. The CDR3 is 13 amino acids. Per the germline V gene, CDR1 is SGHDT and CDR2 is YYEEEE. CDR3 DNA sequence: TGTGCCAGCAGGTTATCCCCGAACACTGAAGCTTTCTTT. Translated, it gives CASRLSPNTEAFF.

This chain connects TRBV12-3 or TRBV12-4 to TRBJ2-1; D remains ambiguous. V shed 7 bases and J shed 5 bases, with 6 bases lying between them. The CDR3 is 11 residues long. For the CDR3, the DNA is TGTGCCAGCACCCATAACAATGAGCAGTTCTTC. Its protein product is CASTHNNEQFF.

The chain employs TRBV2 and TRBJ1-1; a possible D gene is TRBD1 (5 bases). The CDR3 contains 16 residues. The germline V and J ends were trimmed by 1 base and 1 base, with 13 bases remaining between them. CDR1 is SNHLY, CDR2 FYNNEI, per germline. CDR3 sequence (DNA): TGTGCCAGCAGTGAAGATGGTAGGGGCGGGAACACTGAAGCTTTCTTT. Its protein product is CASSEDGRGGNTEAFF.

This chain joins TRBV6-4 and TRBJ2-3; D is perhaps TRBD1 (6 bases). V shed 4 bases and J shed 4 bases, with 24 bases lying between them. The CDR3 is 18 amino acids. Per the germline V gene, CDR1 is MRHNA and CDR2 is SNTAGT. CDR3 nucleotides: TGTGCCAGCAGTGTCTGTATTAGGACAGCGCAATCTGCAGATACGCAGTATTTT. Translating gives CASSVCIRTAQSADTQYF.

This clonotype occurred a few times. The V call is TRBV30, the J call TRBJ1-1; D might be TRBD1 (5 bases). The CDR3 has 13 amino acids. V was pared by 0 bases and J by 4 bases, with 9 bases between. Germline CDR1 is GTSNPN and CDR2 is SVGIG (reference sequence). CDR3 in DNA: TGTGCCTGGAGTGTGCTGGGGGGCACTGAAGCTTTCTTT. Protein: CAWSVLGGTEAFF.

The J gene is TRBJ2-7, the V gene TRBV5-8, with TRBD1 identical over 8 bases. This CDR3 has 12 residues. Per the germline V gene, CDR1 is SGHTS and CDR2 is YDEGEE. Trimming at V came to 5 bases and at J to 6 bases, leaving 4 bases not matched to a gene. The CDR3 DNA is TGTGCCAGCAGACGGACAGGGCTCGAGCAGTACTTC. It codes for CASRRTGLEQYF.

The chain uses TRBV29-1 and TRBJ1-2, with TRBD1 as a possible D gene (5 bases). From germline, CDR1 is SQVTM and CDR2 ANQGSEA. The V gene lost 1 base and the J gene lost 2 bases, with 11 bases spanning the gap. This CDR3 has 14 amino acids. CDR3 in DNA: TGCAGCGTTGAAGGATTGGGGGGGAACTATGGCTACACCTTC. Translation gives CSVEGLGGNYGYTF.